The present entry profiles one TCR beta chain with its context. Its specificity is unknown. The entry originates in a study of T cell repertoires in cytomegalovirus infection. About the study: Researchers turned to recently identified HLA-C-restricted CMV epitopes as well as well-studied HLA-B-restricted ones. Matching HLA type, along with CMV infection, was indicated by public TCR beta signatures. Notes on the study in general: In two of eight donors, the top clonotype was HLA-C-restricted CMV-specific. There were carriers of CMV plus the relevant HLA, and cumulative public TCR beta family frequency identified them.

TCRdb fed the reads into MiXCR, producing one record per CDR3 protein. The sample has approximately 280,000 distinct CDR3 sequences; 22% are singletons. This CDR3 is 13 amino acids long. The germline CDR1 and CDR2 sequences are MNHEY and SMNVEV (reference sequence). V lost 7 bases, J lost 0 bases, and 7 bases lay in between. The TCR originated in a human donor in good health (CMV status not recorded). Some clones in this sample may be carry-over from other donors' samples. The chain couples TRBV27 to TRBJ1-3; no clear D gene. The sample in question was cultured PBMCs, obtained from culture after CMV antigen stimulation. CDR3 sequence: CASTTVSGNTIYF. For the CDR3, the DNA is TGTGCCAGCACCACCGTCTCTGGAAACACCATATATTTT.